This is a list of T cell receptor beta chains from one sample in a study of response to subunit inactivated influenza vaccine. One entry per CDR3 protein results from TCRdb running MiXCR on the RT-PCR reads. The sample consists of 750,000 to 850,000 distinct CDR3 sequences, less than 20% of them appearing once. The sequenced sample was PBMCs from blood, obtained roughly 5 days after vaccination. The receptor source for this set is a man in his fifties who received an inactivated influenza vaccine. CDR3s include the opening cysteine and the closing phenylalanine or tryptophan. D genes are given only for firm matches. Expanded clones get a size class; other rows say once, few or many, or leave the size out.

D gene	V gene	J gene	CDR3 length	clone size	CDR3 DNA	CDR3 protein
TRBD2	TRBV9	TRBJ2-3	15	few	TGTGCCAGCAGCGTCAGCGGGAGCTTCGCAGATACGCAGTATTTT	CASSVSGSFADTQYF
TRBD1	TRBV7-2	TRBJ2-2	15	-	TGTGCCAGCAGCTTAGCGGACAGGGTCCCCGGGGAGCTGTTTTTT	CASSLADRVPGELFF
TRBD2	TRBV4-3	TRBJ2-1	17	few	TGCGCCAGCAGCCAAGTTGGGACTAGCGGGAGCTACAATGAGCAGTTCTTC	CASSQVGTSGSYNEQFF
-	TRBV7-2	TRBJ1-2	15	-	TGTGCCAGCAGCTTAAGGTTACTCGGCTTCTATGGCTACACCTTC	CASSLRLLGFYGYTF
-	TRBV5-6	TRBJ2-7	15	few	TGTGCCAGCAGCTTGGTAGCGGAGTCGACCTACGAGCAGTACTTC	CASSLVAESTYEQYF
TRBD1	TRBV4-1	TRBJ2-1	15	-	TGCGCCAGCAGCCAGGGACAGGCCCCCTACAATGAGCAGTTCTTC	CASSQGQAPYNEQFF
-	TRBV20-1	TRBJ2-6	16	few	TGCAGTGCTAGTCTGGAGTCGAGCTCTGGGGCCAACGTCCTGACTTTC	CSASLESSSGANVLTF
TRBD2	TRBV28	TRBJ2-3	15	once	TGTGTCAGCAGTTCTCCAGCGGGAGGGCCAGATACGCAGTATTTT	CVSSSPAGGPDTQYF
-	TRBV15	TRBJ1-2	13	-	TGTGCCACCAGGAGCGCAACAGGGACTGGCTACACCTTC	CATRSATGTGYTF
TRBD1	TRBV5-1	TRBJ2-7	15	few	TGCGCCAGCAGCTGGACAGGGGAGATCTCCTACGAGCAGTACTTC	CASSWTGEISYEQYF
TRBD1	TRBV20-1	TRBJ1-1	14	-	TGCAGTGCTTATACAGGGGTTTTCGGCACTGAAGCTTTCTTT	CSAYTGVFGTEAFF
-	TRBV6-1	TRBJ2-1	16	-	TGTGCCAGCAGGGCCCAGGGGAGGGTGTCGTACAATGAGCAGTTCTTC	CASRAQGRVSYNEQFF
-	TRBV12-3/TRBV12-4	TRBJ2-1	14	few	TGTGCCAGCAGCCGATCGGGGGAATATAACCGGGACCCCTTC	CASSRSGEYNRDPF
-	TRBV12-3/TRBV12-4	TRBJ2-7	14	-	TGTGCCAGCAGGATGACGGGGCTCTCTACGGAGCAGTACTTC	CASRMTGLSTEQYF
-	TRBV9	TRBJ2-7	14	many	TGTGCCAGCAGCGTAGCGGCGGGACAAGACGAGCAGTACTTC	CASSVAAGQDEQYF
TRBD2	TRBV6-5	TRBJ2-1	17	-	TGTGCCAGCAGTTACCAAGGTGATAGCGGGAGACACAATGAGCAGTTCTTC	CASSYQGDSGRHNEQFF
-	TRBV6-5	TRBJ1-1	15	-	TGTGCCAGCAGTTACGGTTCGGGGGTGAGCGGTGAAGCTTTCTTT	CASSYGSGVSGEAFF
TRBD2	TRBV20-1	TRBJ2-7	15	-	TGCAGTGCTAGTGGAACCGGGACTAGCAGACCCGGGCAGTACTTC	CSASGTGTSRPGQYF
TRBD1	TRBV2	TRBJ2-7	15	few	TGTGCCAGCAGTACGGACAGGGCAACGTCCTACGAGCAGTACTTC	CASSTDRATSYEQYF
-	TRBV6-2/TRBV6-3	TRBJ2-1	11	few	TGTGCCGCGTCCTCCTACAATGAGCAGTTCTTC	CAASSYNEQFF
TRBD1	TRBV7-2	TRBJ2-1	14	-	TGTGCCAGCAGCTTAACCACAGGGGACGGTGAGCAGTTCTTC	CASSLTTGDGEQFF
-	TRBV7-9	TRBJ1-1	16	few	TGTGCCAGCAGCTTAGGCTCGGGACACTCGAACACTGAAGCTTTCTTT	CASSLGSGHSNTEAFF
-	TRBV11-2	TRBJ2-7	18	few	TGTGCCAGCAGCCCCGTCGACCGCTTGCAGATTAGGGGCTACGAGCAGTACTTC	CASSPVDRLQIRGYEQYF
-	TRBV12-3/TRBV12-4	TRBJ2-3	15	many	TGTGCCAGCAGTTTAGAGGGGGGGGCACGGTATACGCAGTATTTT	CASSLEGGARYTQYF
-	TRBV5-1	TRBJ2-7	17	few	TGCGCCAGCAGCCCCCGCGTGGGACTTTCCCCCGCCTACGAGCAGTACTTC	CASSPRVGLSPAYEQYF
-	TRBV20-1	TRBJ1-1	14	-	TGCAGTGCAACGAACGGGGGCTTAAACACTGAAGCTTTCTTT	CSATNGGLNTEAFF
-	TRBV7-2	TRBJ1-5	14	-	TGTGCCAGCACCTTAGTTGGGGAAGGGCAGCCCCAGCATTTT	CASTLVGEGQPQHF
TRBD1	TRBV7-2	TRBJ1-3	16	many	TGTGCCAGCAGCTCAAGGACAGGTCCCTCTGGAAACACCATATATTTT	CASSSRTGPSGNTIYF
-	TRBV6-2/TRBV6-3	TRBJ1-5	13	few	TGTGCCAGCAACGACAGATCTGCTCAGCCCCAGCATTTT	CASNDRSAQPQHF
TRBD1	TRBV20-1	TRBJ2-7	14	few	TGCAGTGCTAGAAGACAGGGATTTGCCCACGAGCAGTACTTC	CSARRQGFAHEQYF
TRBD2	TRBV11-2	TRBJ2-1	16	-	TGTGCCAGCAGCCAGCTAGCGGGAGGGCCAGATAATGAGCAGTTCTTC	CASSQLAGGPDNEQFF
-	TRBV6-2/TRBV6-3	TRBJ2-1	14	-	TGTGCCAGCAGTTACAATTTTTGGGGAGGAGAGCAGTTCTTC	CASSYNFWGGEQFF
TRBD2	TRBV5-1	TRBJ2-3	18	-	TGCGCCAGCAGCTTGGTTCCGGGACTAGCGGGAGCGGCAGATACGCAGTATTTT	CASSLVPGLAGAADTQYF
-	TRBV6-1	TRBJ1-6	16	many	TGTGCCAGCAGTGACCCGATGGGGCGATATAATTCACCCCTCCACTTT	CASSDPMGRYNSPLHF
-	TRBV25-1	TRBJ2-1	15	few	TGTGCCAGCAGTGTAGAGGGGGGCAACTACAATGAGCAGTTCTTC	CASSVEGGNYNEQFF
-	TRBV5-1	TRBJ1-6	14	-	TGCGCCAGCAGCTTGGACAGTGATAATTCACCCCTCCACTTT	CASSLDSDNSPLHF
-	TRBV29-1	TRBJ1-2	13	-	TGCAGCGTTGAAGGGACGGTTAACTATGGCTACACCTTC	CSVEGTVNYGYTF
-	TRBV6-5	TRBJ2-3	15	-	TGTGCCAGCAGTTCGGGCGGGGCCCTTCGAGATACGCAGTATTTT	CASSSGGALRDTQYF
-	TRBV20-1	TRBJ2-7	12	many	TGCAGTGCTAATAGCGCGTCCTACGAGCAGTACTTC	CSANSASYEQYF
-	TRBV28	TRBJ1-1	16	-	TGTGCCAGCAGTTTATCCGGGGCCCGGGTGGGCACTGAAGCTTTCTTT	CASSLSGARVGTEAFF